This T cell receptor beta chain was captured by sequencing in a study of blood T cell repertoires in COVID-19. Study overall: Both acute and convalescent COVID-19 samples were obtained from the United States, Italy and Spain. T cells, B-cell-depleted T cells, or PBMCs provided the cDNA or gDNA that served as material.

This clone has only one observation. Data came from immunoSEQ multiplex PCR; TCRdb stores just in-frame clones and leaves some out. Among about 230,000 clones listed, 70% to 90% were seen once. The V end lost 3 bases, the J end lost 2 bases, and 9 bases lay between the germline ends. The CDR3 contains 14 residues. CDR1 MNHEY and CDR2 SMNVEV come from the germline V gene (reference sequence). This sequence was found in a woman aged 18-29 years who had recovered from COVID-19. The V gene is TRBV27, the J gene TRBJ2-3; the D is unclear. The specimen was peripheral blood. The CDR3 DNA is TGTGCCAGCAGTTTTTCCCGGTACACAGATACGCAGTATTTT. It specifies CASSFSRYTDTQYF.